The 5 T cell receptor beta chains reported below all come from one sample, sequenced in a study of blood T cell repertoires in COVID-19. Some clones are missing from TCRdb's copy, which holds only in-frame ones; the method was immunoSEQ multiplex PCR. The table records about 330,000 clones, roughly 90% of them present only once. Sequenced input: peripheral blood. These receptors all come from a woman in her forties or fifties with active or convalescent COVID-19.

For the CDR3, the DNA is TGTGCCACCAGCAGAGCCGCAGCGGGGAGTAATACGCAGTATTTT. The encoded protein is CATSRAAAGSNTQYF. The V gene is TRBV15, the J gene TRBJ2-3, with 7 nucleotides matching TRBD2. Germline V lookup: CDR1 LNHNV, CDR2 YYDKDF (reference sequence). After removal of 1 base from V and 7 bases from J, the junction contained 8 bases not matched to a gene. This CDR3 has 15 residues. Looking up the rest from reference TRBV15 and TRBJ2-3 gives the full variable domain: DAMVIQNPRYQVTQFGKPVTLSCSQTLNHNVMYWYQQKSSQAPKLLFHYYDKDFNNEADTPDNFQSRRPNTSFCFLDIRSPGLGDTAMYLCATSRAAAGSNTQYFGPGTRLTVL.

The sample holds a few counts of this clone. The chain employs TRBV28 and TRBJ1-5; 9 bases map to TRBD1. The V and J ends lost 6 bases and 2 bases, in that order; junction bases with no gene match: 5. CDR1 and CDR2 from the germline V gene are MDHEN and SYDVKM. This CDR3 contains 15 residues. The CDR3 DNA is TGTGCCAGCAGGTTACAGGGGGCGGGCAATCAGCCCCAGCATTTT. Translated: CASRLQGAGNQPQHF.

The V call is TRBV21-1, the J call TRBJ2-7; whether TRBD1, the table's D call, matches the DNA was not checked. TRBV21-1 is flagged as a pseudogene. The CDR3 has 15 amino acids. The CDR3 bases are TGTGCCAGCAGCAAAGTCCGGGACAGCACCTACGAGCAGTACTTC. Protein sequence: CASSKVRDSTYEQYF.

The chain recombines TRBV13 with TRBJ1-2; 7 bases are a match to TRBD1. Trimming removed 4 bases from V and 0 bases from J; junction bases left unmatched: 8. Germline CDR1 is PRHDT and CDR2 is FYEKMQ (reference sequence). The length of the CDR3 is 16 residues. The CDR3, as DNA: TGTGCCAGCAGCTCTACCTTCGACAGGGCTAACTATGGCTACACCTTC. Translation: CASSSTFDRANYGYTF.

V gene TRBV12-3 or TRBV12-4 combines with J gene TRBJ1-5, with D hard to call. Trimming removed 6 bases at V and 2 bases at J, with 5 bases between. CDR3 length: 12 amino acids. The CDR3, as DNA: TGTGCCAGCAGGCAGGGCAATCAGCCCCAGCATTTT. Amino acid sequence: CASRQGNQPQHF.